This T cell receptor beta chain was found in a study of T cell repertoires in cytomegalovirus infection. One entry per CDR3 protein, called by TCRdb with MiXCR from the reads. The sample lists some 100,000 distinct CDR3 sequences; less than 30% were seen once. The table lists this clonotype with a few counts. Its target is not known. The CDR3 is 13 amino acids. CDR1 SEHNR and CDR2 FQNEAQ come from the germline V gene (reference sequence). V lost 11 bases to trimming and J lost 8 bases; unmatched junction nucleotides: 13. The TCR originated in a human donor in good health (CMV status not recorded). Some clones in this sample may be carry-over from other donors' samples. This chain links TRBV7-9 with TRBJ2-3; 7 bases fit TRBD2. Sequencing used CD8+ T cells from cultured PBMCs, obtained from culture after CMV antigen stimulation. This CDR3 is CAGEGLAAGTQYF. As DNA, the CDR3 is TGTGCCGGGGAGGGACTGGCCGCGGGTACGCAGTATTTT.